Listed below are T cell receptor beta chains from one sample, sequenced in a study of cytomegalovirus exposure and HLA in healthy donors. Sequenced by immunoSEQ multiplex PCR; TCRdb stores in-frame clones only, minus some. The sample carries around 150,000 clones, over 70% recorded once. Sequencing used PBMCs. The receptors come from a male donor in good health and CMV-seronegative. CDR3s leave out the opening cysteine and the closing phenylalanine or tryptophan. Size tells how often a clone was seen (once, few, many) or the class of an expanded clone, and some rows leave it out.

ASSTNRGQYSPLH	TRBV28	NA	TRBJ1-6
ATSGTDTQY	TRBV10-3	NA	TRBJ2-3
ASSPTNTGELF	TRBV7-3	NA	TRBJ2-2
ASGDRGTDIQY	TRBV6-1	NA	TRBJ2-4
ASSLGGGGGEETQY	TRBV11-2	few	TRBJ2-5
ASRRNRGLNTEAF	TRBV6-6	NA	TRBJ1-1
SARGLYEQF	TRBV20-1	NA	TRBJ2-1
ASSVSRERNSPLH	TRBV9	few	TRBJ1-6
ASSSAPGVSPYNEQF	TRBV11-2	few	TRBJ2-1
ATKTGFEKLF	TRBV6-6	few	TRBJ1-4
ASSQTGNGETQY	TRBV7-7	NA	TRBJ2-5
ASSFHGYEQY	TRBV2	NA	TRBJ2-7
ASSGLAGDTQY	TRBV18	few	TRBJ2-3
ASSQEHATSYNSPLH	TRBV4-1	NA	TRBJ1-6
ASFTGTASGNTIY	TRBV18	NA	TRBJ1-3
ASSRGGLMNTEAF	TRBV7-3	few	TRBJ1-1
ASSVAGRDSYEQY	TRBV6-1	NA	TRBJ2-7
ASSAGRGRNEKLF	TRBV2	NA	TRBJ1-4
ASSLMVSGSYEQY	TRBV7-3	once	TRBJ2-7
ARSQGRSTDTQY	TRBV30	NA	TRBJ2-3
ASSLDWGGRNEQF	TRBV7-3	NA	TRBJ2-1
ASSLQGDYGYT	TRBV27	few	TRBJ1-2
ASSPTGGTEAF	TRBV11-2	NA	TRBJ1-1
ASSLETYSDGYT	TRBV18	once	TRBJ1-2
ASSPPLSGGPRGTGELF	TRBV18	NA	TRBJ2-2
ASSPDGRQPQH	TRBV7-9	NA	TRBJ1-5
ASSYSLAAKETQY	TRBV6-5	NA	TRBJ2-5
ASSLTGGKGQPQH	TRBV7-2	few	TRBJ1-5
ASSFEAYNEQF	TRBV28	few	TRBJ2-1
ASSPRGQGYNSPLH	TRBV28	NA	TRBJ1-6
ASSEGQDLYEQY	TRBV6-1	NA	TRBJ2-7
ASSPGQGAFYEQY	TRBV7-9	few	TRBJ2-7
ASSLGGRLETQY	TRBV28	few	TRBJ2-5
ASSGPPGLAEETQY	TRBV7-9	NA	TRBJ2-5
ASSLAAGYEQY	TRBV27	once	TRBJ2-7
ASTPGLAGDWETQY	TRBV19	NA	TRBJ2-5
ASSLQGLGYEQY	TRBV7-2	NA	TRBJ2-7
ASTGHPTSYEQY	TRBV2	NA	TRBJ2-7
ASSPGASGYQETQY	TRBV27	NA	TRBJ2-5
SVEDGLAESYEQY	TRBV29-1	NA	TRBJ2-7
ASSPYYEQY	TRBV6-1	NA	TRBJ2-7
ATGGGFGNQPQH	TRBV19	NA	TRBJ1-5
ASSLGARGDQPQH	TRBV7-6	NA	TRBJ1-5
AISGDRGRTYGYT	TRBV10-3	NA	TRBJ1-2
SAPRGGYT	TRBV20-1	few	TRBJ1-2
ASSPGVNYGYT	TRBV28	NA	TRBJ1-2
ASSFAGPGELF	TRBV27	NA	TRBJ2-2
ASSPLLQVSSYEQY	TRBV27	NA	TRBJ2-7
ASSTPGLVVRRQF	TRBV6-1	NA	TRBJ2-1
AWSVHRGYETQY	TRBV30	NA	TRBJ2-5
ASSDRLLSYEQY	TRBV10-2	NA	TRBJ2-7